This T cell receptor (beta chain) derives from a study of STAT5B mutations in CD4+ large granular lymphocyte leukemia. The V gene's germline CDR1 is SGHKS and CDR2 YYEKEE (reference sequence). Trimming took off 0 bases at V and 4 bases at J, with 10 bases between the two ends. The CDR3 runs 14 residues. The study, taken as a whole, reports: Approximately 25% of private leukemic clonotypes occurred rarely in other patients' non-leukemic repertoires. 8/27 top patient clones versus 2/35 control clones were TRBV06-family.

As to this clone: Its antigen is currently unknown.

Here immunoSEQ multiplex PCR was the method, and the copy in TCRdb shows in-frame clones only, minus some. Here the sample spans fewer than 45,000 clones, more than 70% being singletons. The sample taken for sequencing was CD4+ T cells from blood buffy coats. The rearrangement links TRBV5-5 to TRBJ1-2; D may be TRBD1 (6 bases). The sequence came from a human donor in good health. This CDR3 reads CASSLAPDSYGYTF. CDR3 sequence (DNA): TGTGCCAGCAGCTTGGCCCCGGACAGCTATGGCTACACCTTC.